The 14 T cell receptor beta chains below come from one sample, sequenced in a study of cytomegalovirus exposure and HLA in healthy donors. This PCR relied on a set of 60 Vbeta primers and 13 Jbeta primers. The table came from immunoSEQ multiplex PCR; TCRdb's copy has only in-frame clones and leaves some out. The table has 150,000 to 200,000 clones, approximately 84% seen once. Source material: PBMCs. All receptors come from a man aged 30-40 years in good health and CMV-seropositive.

CDR3 sequence reads: CASSEQGISGNTIYF. In DNA, the CDR3 is TGCGCCAGCTCTGAACAGGGGATATCTGGAAACACCATATATTTT. The chain is built from TRBV5-1 and TRBJ1-3, with 7 bases that match TRBD1. Germline V gene lookup returns CDR1 SGHRS and CDR2 YFSETQ. The V segment lost 7 bases and the J segment 1 base; nucleotides outside the gene matches: 8. This CDR3 is 15 amino acids long.

This sequence joins TRBV5-1 and TRBJ2-7, with D possibly TRBD2 on 6 matching bases. Deletions cut 4 bases from V and 1 base from J, with 15 bases between. CDR1 and CDR2 (germline): SGHRS, YFSETQ. This CDR3 comprises 15 residues. Here the CDR3 DNA reads TGCGCCAGCAGCCTGGGGGGAGGCCGTTCCTACGAGCAGTACTTC. This sequence encodes CASSLGGGRSYEQYF. The whole variable domain, remainder taken from reference TRBV5-1 and TRBJ2-7, is KAGVTQTPRYLIKTRGQQVTLSCSPISGHRSVSWYQQTPGQGLQFLFEYFSETQRNKGNFPGRFSGRQFSNSRSEMNVSTLELGDSALYLCASSLGGGRSYEQYFGPGTRLTVT.

This sequence joins TRBV19 and TRBJ1-3; 7 nucleotides line up with TRBD1. The CDR3 sequence is 13 residues long. CDR1 is LNHDA, CDR2 SQIVND, per germline (reference sequence). Unmatched junction bases numbered 6, after V lost 9 bases and J lost 4 bases. This CDR3 reads CASETGPGNTIYF. The CDR3 DNA is TGTGCCAGCGAGACAGGGCCCGGAAACACCATATATTTT.

This clone was detected only once. The genes are TRBV4-1 and TRBJ2-6, with 7 bases lining up with TRBD1. This CDR3 is 17 amino acids long. V trimming: 1 base; J trimming: 1 base; junction bases outside the gene matches: 4. From germline, CDR1 is MGHRA and CDR2 YSYEKL. The CDR3 loop is CASSQGGGVSGANVLTF. The CDR3 region has the DNA TGCGCCAGCAGCCAAGGAGGGGGCGTATCTGGGGCCAACGTCCTGACTTTC.

The chain has TRBV14 and TRBJ2-5; maybe TRBD1 (6 bases). Deletions cut 0 bases from V and 2 bases from J, with 19 bases between. The germline CDR1 and CDR2 sequences are SGHDN and FVKESK. CDR3 length: 18 residues. CDR3: CASSQDEYWTDTQETQYF. As DNA, the CDR3 is TGTGCCAGCAGCCAAGATGAGTACTGGACAGATACTCAAGAGACCCAGTACTTC.

This clone was seen a few times. The V gene is TRBV4-1, the J gene TRBJ2-1, with D possibly TRBD2 on 6 matching bases. Deletions cut 1 base from V and 0 bases from J, with 19 bases between. The CDR3 extends over 19 amino acids. Germline V gene lookup returns CDR1 MGHRA and CDR2 YSYEKL. This CDR3 reads CASSQVVFPVADSYNEQFF. The DNA for the CDR3 is TGCGCCAGCAGCCAAGTCGTGTTCCCCGTAGCGGACTCCTACAATGAGCAGTTCTTC.

V is TRBV11-3 and J is TRBJ1-1; D unresolved. CDR3 size: 14 residues. V dropped 8 bases and J dropped 3 bases, with 16 bases sitting between them. CDR1 SGHNT and CDR2 YENEEA come from the germline V gene. The CDR3 coding sequence is TGTGCCAGCGGACTGGGGAGGGCGGACACTGAAGCTTTCTTT. Protein product: CASGLGRADTEAFF.

Comments on this clone: This specimen includes other DNA sequences encoding the same CDR3. The chain recombines TRBV10-1 with TRBJ2-1, with D hard to call. Germline V lookup: CDR1 WNHNN, CDR2 SYGVQD (reference sequence). V was trimmed by 9 bases and J by 10 bases, leaving 16 bases between them. The CDR3 sequence is 12 residues long. CDR3 nucleotide sequence: TGCGCCAGTTCGAGTAGCTGGTTAGAGCAGTTCTTC. Protein product: CASSSSWLEQFF.

The chain has TRBV19 and TRBJ1-2, with D perhaps TRBD1 (6 bases). Trimming shortened V by 6 bases and J by 4 bases, and 15 bases separated the two germline ends. The CDR3 sequence is 14 residues long. Germline assignment: CDR1 LNHDA and CDR2 SQIVND (reference sequence). Here the CDR3 reads CASSKDSPVYGYTF. DNA for the CDR3: TGTGCCAGTAGCAAGGACAGCCCCGTCTATGGCTACACCTTC.

The rearrangement uses TRBV29-1 and TRBJ2-5, with 9 bases fitting TRBD1. The CDR3 has 14 amino acids. The germline V gene encodes CDR1 SQVTM and CDR2 ANQGSEA. Trimming removed 6 bases from V and 4 bases from J; junction bases left unmatched: 9. The CDR3 loop reads CSVTGGGSGETQYF. CDR3 DNA: TGCAGCGTGACAGGGGGGGGTTCGGGAGAGACCCAGTACTTC.

J is TRBJ2-1 and V is TRBV7-2; TRBD1 might be the D (6 bases). Trimming removed 5 bases at V and 3 bases at J, with 11 bases between. Germline CDR1 and CDR2: SGHTA and FQGNSA. The CDR3 consists of 14 residues. CDR3 sequence reads: CASSVQGLYNEQFF. In DNA, the CDR3 is TGTGCCAGCAGCGTACAGGGCCTCTACAATGAGCAGTTCTTC.

The chain recombines TRBV11-3 with TRBJ1-1; 7 nucleotides match TRBD1. This CDR3 is 15 amino acids long. Germline V gene sequence: CDR1 SGHNT, CDR2 YENEEA. V lost 5 bases, J lost 2 bases, and 8 bases stayed unmatched. This CDR3 reads CASSRNGDSNTEAFF. The CDR3, as DNA: TGTGCCAGCAGCCGGAACGGGGACAGCAACACTGAAGCTTTCTTT.

The chain links TRBV7-9 to TRBJ2-2; TRBD2 might be the D (5 bases). The CDR3 is made up of 12 amino acids. V dropped 9 bases and J dropped 6 bases, with 11 bases sitting between them. The germline V gene has CDR1 SEHNR and CDR2 FQNEAQ (reference sequence). CDR3 protein: CASWESPGELFF. CDR3 nucleotides: TGTGCCAGTTGGGAGTCCCCCGGGGAGCTGTTTTTT. Complete variable domain (other parts from reference TRBV7-9 and TRBJ2-2): DTGVSQNPRHKITKRGQNVTFRCDPISEHNRLYWYRQTLGQGPEFLTYFQNEAQLEKSRLLSDRFSAERPKGSFSTLEIQRTEQGDSAMYLCASWESPGELFFGEGSRLTVL.

The CDR3 reads CASSPAGGAGDYNEQFF. In DNA, the CDR3 is TGTGCCAGCAGCCCCGCCGGGGGAGCGGGAGACTACAATGAGCAGTTCTTC. The chain is built from TRBV7-3 and TRBJ2-1; 8 bases map to TRBD2. The CDR3 length is 17 residues. The V segment lost 5 bases and the J segment 3 bases; nucleotides outside the gene matches: 12. Germline loops: CDR1 SGHTA, CDR2 FQGTGA.